The 27 T cell receptor beta chains reported below all come from one sample, sequenced in a study of blood T cells in healthy people across ages (dated by TCRdb to between 2014 and 2017). Receptor amplification or capture employed 5' RACE. The listed sequencing device is Illumina HiSeq 2500. A second PCR of about 6 to 11 cycles was performed with a sample-barcoded 5' primer and a J-beta primer mix. TCRdb itself trimmed the public reads at Q25 with fastp, ran MiXCR and retained productive beta chains. For every CDR3 protein sequence, its rows merge into one entry that carries the most common genes and DNA. The sample has approximately 810,000 distinct CDR3 sequences on record, around 30% of them singletons. The leading ten clones occupy approximately 15% of the sample. The sample taken for sequencing was blood. All receptors come from a woman of 80 years or more in good health.

This clonotype was seen many times. The chain recombines TRBV7-2 with TRBJ2-1; TRBD2 agrees at 8 bases. CDR1 SGHTA and CDR2 FQGNSA come from the germline V gene. Germline trimming cut 0 bases from V and 4 bases from J; bases unmatched to any gene: 8. CDR3 size: 17 residues. The CDR3 DNA is TGTGCCAGCAGCTTAGCGGGCGGGGGGCTTTCTTACAATGAGCAGTTCTTC. Translated: CASSLAGGGLSYNEQFF.

This sequence joins TRBV9 and TRBJ2-3, with a tentative D call TRBD2 (5 bases). V was trimmed by 4 bases and J by 1 base, leaving 13 bases between them. The CDR3 sequence is 15 residues long. Germline CDR1 reads SGDLS; CDR2 reads YYNGEE. In DNA, the CDR3 is TGTGCCAGCAGCCTGTCGGGGTTTGGCACAGATACGCAGTATTTT. It is translated as CASSLSGFGTDTQYF.

Details on this clonotype: Its ends do not fully match the called genes, so a read error is possible. The gene calls are TRBV12-3 or TRBV12-4 and TRBJ2-4; TRBD1 aligns across 7 bases. This CDR3 is 16 amino acids long. CDR3: CASSLLPGGAKNIQYF. In DNA form, the CDR3 reads TGTGCCAGCAGTTTGTTGCCAGGGGGAGCCAAAAACATTCAATACTTC.

In this sample, this clonotype turned up many times. This sequence joins TRBV6-6 and TRBJ2-5; D not certain. Trimming took 4 bases from V and 5 from J, leaving 5 bases between them. This CDR3 is 11 amino acids long. Germline assignment: CDR1 MNHNY and CDR2 SVGAGI (reference sequence). The CDR3 region has the DNA TGTGCCAGCAGTTTCGGGGAGACCCAGTACTTC. This codes for CASSFGETQYF.

In its sample, this clonotype was seen many times. V gene TRBV2 combines with J gene TRBJ2-1; TRBD2 aligns across 11 bases. V lost 6 bases, J lost 9 bases, and 7 bases stayed unmatched. The CDR3 totals 14 residues. Germline V gene lookup returns CDR1 SNHLY and CDR2 FYNNEI. In DNA, the CDR3 is TGTGCCAGCAGGGCTAGCGGGGGGAGTGGTGAGCAGTTCTTC. It is translated as CASRASGGSGEQFF. The full variable domain, its missing parts supplied by reference TRBV2 and TRBJ2-1, is EPEVTQTPSHQVTQMGQEVILRCVPISNHLYFYWYRQILGQKVEFLVSFYNNEISEKSEIFDDQFSVERPDGSNFTLKIRSTKLEDSAMYFCASRASGGSGEQFFGPGTRLTVL.

A single count supports this clonotype. V and J are TRBV11-2 and TRBJ2-1; 8 nucleotides agree with TRBD1. Trimming removed 5 bases from V and 8 bases from J; junction bases left unmatched: 14. Germline CDR1 reads SGHAT; CDR2 reads FQNNGV. This CDR3 is built from 16 residues. DNA for the CDR3: TGTGCCAGCAGCAGGGGACAGGCCAACGGTAGGGATGAGCAGTTCTTC. Translation: CASSRGQANGRDEQFF.

The sample holds a few counts of this clonotype. V gene TRBV5-1 combines with J gene TRBJ2-2, with D possibly being TRBD1 or TRBD2 (5 bases each). There are 15 residues in the CDR3. Germline V CDR1 and CDR2: SGHRS, YFSETQ. V lost 4 bases and J lost 3, with 13 bases in between. The chain's CDR3 is CASSNRDGYTGELFF. As DNA, the CDR3 is TGCGCCAGCAGCAACCGGGACGGATACACCGGGGAGCTGTTTTTT.

Turning to this clonotype: The junction shows a germline mismatch at one end, possibly a read error. The rearrangement uses TRBV20-1 and TRBJ2-1; 7 positions match TRBD1. From germline, CDR1 is DFQATT and CDR2 SNEGSKA (reference sequence). The CDR3 consists of 17 residues. CDR3 nucleotide sequence: TGCAGTGCAAAGGACAGGAGTACAGGGAGATCCTACAATGGGCAGTTCTTC. Residues: CSAKDRSTGRSYNGQFF.

As regards this clonotype: At one end, the junction sequence differs from germline, possibly due to a read error. The chain carries TRBV6-6 and TRBJ2-5; D perhaps matches TRBD2 (6 bases). The DNA end is more similar to TRBJ2-7, so the J call may be wrong. The CDR3 covers 15 residues. The germline CDR1 and CDR2 sequences are MNHNY and SVGAGI (reference sequence). DNA for the CDR3: TGTGCCAGCAGTAAGGGCCGGGACTCATCCTGCGAGCAGTACTTC. Protein product: CASSKGRDSSCEQYF.

CDR3 sequence: CASSLSPTGVLETQFF. In DNA form, the CDR3 reads TGCGCCAGCAGCTTGTCCCCAACAGGGGTTCTAGAGACCCAGTTCTTC. The rearrangement uses TRBV5-1 and TRBJ2-1; 7 nucleotides agree with TRBD1. Germline values: CDR1 SGHRS, CDR2 YFSETQ. V lost 1 base, J lost 13 bases, and 17 bases stayed unmatched. The CDR3 has 16 amino acids. The whole variable domain, remainder taken from reference TRBV5-1 and TRBJ2-1, is KAGVTQTPRYLIKTRGQQVTLSCSPISGHRSVSWYQQTPGQGLQFLFEYFSETQRNKGNFPGRFSGRQFSNSRSEMNVSTLELGDSALYLCASSLSPTGVLETQFFGPGTRLTVL.

The chain links TRBV5-1 to TRBJ1-3; D possibly corresponds to TRBD1 (5 bases). V was trimmed by 0 bases and J by 4 bases, leaving 14 bases between them. Germline CDR1 and CDR2: SGHRS and YFSETQ. This CDR3 region has 16 residues. The CDR3 coding sequence is TGCGCCAGCAGCTTGGCCGGGGACTCGTGGGGAAACACCATATATTTT. Translated, it gives CASSLAGDSWGNTIYF.

The V call is TRBV30, the J call TRBJ1-1; D gene unclear. The CDR3 has 12 amino acids. Germline V CDR1 and CDR2: GTSNPN, SVGIG (reference sequence). Trimming pared 3 bases from V and 4 bases from J, leaving 9 bases between. CDR3 loop: CAWSDPLTEAFF. As DNA, the CDR3 is TGTGCCTGGAGCGACCCTCTCACTGAAGCTTTCTTT.

This clonotype was seen only a few times. A clone one base away is much larger, so this may be a read error. The J gene is TRBJ2-3, the V gene TRBV25-1; the match to TRBD1 covers 9 bases. The CDR3 totals 16 residues. J gave up 1 base and V 3 bases, and 5 bases lay outside the gene matches. In germline, CDR1 is MGHDK, CDR2 SYGVNS. The CDR3: CASSDRTGVGTDTQYF. CDR3 coding DNA: TGTGCCAGCAGTGACCGGACAGGGGTCGGCACAGATACGCAGTATTTT.

Ten or more counts support this clonotype. The J gene is TRBJ2-1, the V gene TRBV12-3 or TRBV12-4; D is uncertain. This CDR3 is 12 amino acids long. The ends were cut back, 4 bases at V and 9 bases at J, with 10 bases in the middle. CDR3 amino acids: CASSSLTSEQFF. CDR3 nucleotides: TGTGCCAGCAGTTCATTGACAAGTGAGCAGTTCTTC.

J is TRBJ2-3 and V is TRBV12-3 or TRBV12-4; a possible D gene is TRBD1 (6 bases). The CDR3 has 17 residues. V was trimmed by 5 bases and J by 4 bases, leaving 22 bases between them. CDR3 DNA sequence: TGTGCCAGCAGTCTTGTACAGGGAAAGGGTAGCCCAGATACGCAGTATTTT. As protein: CASSLVQGKGSPDTQYF.

This clonotype was detected many times. Relative to the germline gene, one junction end is altered; a read error may explain this. The chain employs TRBV7-7 and TRBJ2-5; D ambiguous. The length of the CDR3 is 17 residues. The V gene's germline CDR1 is SSHAT and CDR2 FNYEAQ (reference sequence). CDR3 residues: CASSLFQTQPSLETQYF. The CDR3 DNA reads as TGTGCTAGCAGCCTCTTCCAGACACAACCATCGTTAGAGACCCAGTACTTC.

J is TRBJ2-3 and V is TRBV6-4; TRBD1 matches at 10 bases. CDR3 length: 15 residues. The germline V gene has CDR1 MRHNA and CDR2 SNTAGT. J lost 2 bases, V lost 2 bases, and 1 base had no gene match. CDR3 loop: CASSDGTGATDTQYF. The CDR3, as DNA: TGTGCCAGCAGTGACGGGACAGGGGCCACAGATACGCAGTATTTT.

In its sample, this clonotype was seen many times. This rearrangement joins TRBV28 to TRBJ2-4; D possibly uses TRBD1 or TRBD2 (5 bases each). The CDR3 extends over 16 amino acids. The V and J ends lost 6 bases and 0 bases respectively, with 15 bases between them. Germline CDR1 reads MDHEN; CDR2 reads SYDVKM. CDR3 sequence reads: CASSGDQLIAKNIQYF. The CDR3 bases are TGTGCCAGCAGCGGGGACCAACTAATAGCCAAAAACATTCAGTACTTC.

The chain couples TRBV4-3 to TRBJ1-6, with TRBD1 as a possible D gene (6 bases). The CDR3 length is 19 residues. CDR1 LGHNA and CDR2 YSLEER come from the germline V gene. Trimming took off 1 base at V and 2 bases at J, with 18 bases between the two ends. This chain's CDR3 is CASSQGGVRGFTYNSPLHF. The CDR3 region has the DNA TGCGCCAGCAGCCAAGGTGGAGTCAGGGGTTTTACCTATAATTCACCCCTCCACTTT.

In the case of this clonotype: Since a much larger clone is just one base distant, this may be a read error. The chain joins TRBV7-2 to TRBJ2-7; 7 bases are shared with TRBD1. The CDR3 loop spans 12 amino acids. V dropped 5 bases and J dropped 9; count of bases not matched to a gene: 7. Germline V CDR1 and CDR2: SGHTA, FQGNSA. CDR3 in DNA: TGTGCCAGCAGCCCACAGGGGACCCCGCAGTACTTC. Protein product: CASSPQGTPQYF.

This clonotype occurred many times. J is TRBJ2-3 and V is TRBV12-3 or TRBV12-4; TRBD2 aligns across 8 bases. The V and J ends lost 3 bases and 5 bases, in that order; junction bases with no gene match: 10. The CDR3 sequence is 16 residues long. CDR3 sequence reads: CASSFAFGSGGDTQYF. The DNA of the CDR3 is TGTGCCAGCAGTTTCGCCTTCGGGAGCGGGGGAGATACGCAGTATTTT.

This clonotype was detected many times. In DNA form, the CDR3 reads TGTGCCAGCAGCCTTGGCTACTCGGGGGCCGCCAAAAACATTCAGTACTTC. It encodes CASSLGYSGAAKNIQYF. The chain carries TRBV7-2 and TRBJ2-4; D could derive from TRBD1 or TRBD2 (6 bases each). The V end lost 5 bases, the J end lost 1 base, and 18 bases lay between the germline ends. The V gene's germline CDR1 is SGHTA and CDR2 FQGNSA. This CDR3 contains 17 residues.

This clonotype has at least ten counts. This sequence joins TRBV7-2 and TRBJ2-3; a weak D match, TRBD2 (6 bases). V was trimmed by 1 base and J by 2 bases, leaving 13 bases between them. This CDR3 region has 16 residues. CDR1 is SGHTA, CDR2 FQGNSA, per germline. CDR3 coding DNA: TGTGCCAGCAGCTTAGTGGGGACTCTAAACACAGATACGCAGTATTTT. Protein sequence: CASSLVGTLNTDTQYF.

V usage is TRBV6-5 and J usage is TRBJ1-2; TRBD1 agrees at 10 bases. J gave up 4 bases and V 7 bases, and 12 bases lay outside the gene matches. The V gene's germline CDR1 is MNHEY and CDR2 SVGAGI. The CDR3 length is 16 residues. The CDR3 is CASNPRQGAPFYGYTF. CDR3 DNA: TGTGCCAGCAACCCCCGACAGGGGGCCCCGTTCTATGGCTACACCTTC.

The rearrangement joins TRBV30 to TRBJ2-5; D gene uncertain. There are 13 residues in the CDR3. Germline V gives CDR1 GTSNPN, CDR2 SVGIG (reference sequence). V shed 5 bases and J shed 0 bases, with 10 bases lying between them. The CDR3 sequence is CAWGRGNQETQYF. CDR3 DNA: TGTGCCTGGGGGCGAGGAAACCAAGAGACCCAGTACTTC.

The table lists this clonotype with many counts. The chain has TRBV24-1 and TRBJ2-3; perhaps TRBD1 as D (6 bases). V gave up 4 bases and J gave up 3 bases, with 10 bases separating them. Germline V CDR1 and CDR2: KGHDR, SFDVKD. The CDR3 is 14 amino acids. CDR3 DNA sequence: TGTGCCACCAGTGACAGGGGTAGGACAGATACGCAGTATTTT. Amino acids: CATSDRGRTDTQYF.

V usage is TRBV7-8 and J usage is TRBJ2-7; no reliable D call. CDR3 length equals 13 residues. The germline CDR1 and CDR2 sequences are SGHVS and FQNEAQ. The V gene lost 0 bases and the J gene lost 6 bases, with 9 bases spanning the gap. CDR3 residues: CASSLAVASEQYF. The CDR3 DNA follows: TGTGCCAGCAGCTTAGCGGTGGCGAGCGAGCAGTACTTC.